Presented here are 2 T cell receptor beta chains from one specimen sequenced in a study of a mutant IDH1 vaccine in newly diagnosed glioma. These TCRs' antigens remain unknown. The data were produced by immunoSEQ multiplex PCR, yet TCRdb's version contains in-frame clones alone and is incomplete. This sample has roughly 74,000 clones, with around 83% found just once. Time point defined: week 23, last vaccination. Vaccinated patients received 300 ug of mutant IDH1 20-mer peptide per dose, with topical imiquimod. Material: PBMCs, obtained from a glioma patient whose treatment included an IDH1 peptide vaccine. Source of these receptors: a woman between 50 and 59 years old with glioma.

The rearrangement joins TRBV2 to TRBJ2-7, with D unresolved. The germline V and J ends were trimmed by 3 bases and 0 bases, with 12 bases remaining between them. Germline loops: CDR1 SNHLY, CDR2 FYNNEI. This CDR3 spans 15 amino acids. The DNA for the CDR3 is TGTGCCAGCAGTGACCCAGGCTGGGACTCCTACGAGCAGTACTTC. Its protein is CASSDPGWDSYEQYF.

The rearrangement uses TRBV6-1 and TRBJ1-3; D is ambiguous. Trimming pared 0 bases from V and 5 bases from J, leaving 5 bases between. This CDR3 spans 13 amino acids. Germline values: CDR1 MNHNS, CDR2 SASEGT. DNA for the CDR3: TGTGCCAGCAGTGAAGCGGGGAGAAACACCATATATTTT. Its protein is CASSEAGRNTIYF.